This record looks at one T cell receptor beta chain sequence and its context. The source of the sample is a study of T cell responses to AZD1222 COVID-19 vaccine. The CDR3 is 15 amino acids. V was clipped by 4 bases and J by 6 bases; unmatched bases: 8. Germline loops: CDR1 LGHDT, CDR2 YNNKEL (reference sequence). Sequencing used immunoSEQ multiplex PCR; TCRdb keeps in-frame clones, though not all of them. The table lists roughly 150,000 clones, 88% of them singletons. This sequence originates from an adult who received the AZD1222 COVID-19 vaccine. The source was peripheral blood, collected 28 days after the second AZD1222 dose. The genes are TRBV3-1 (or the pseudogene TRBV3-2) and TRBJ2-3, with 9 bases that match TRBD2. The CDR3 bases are TGTGCCAGCAGCCTGGATAGCGGGGGATCTGATACGCAGTATTTT. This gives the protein CASSLDSGGSDTQYF.